This passage covers 13 T cell receptor beta chains from one sample sequenced in a study of a mutant IDH1 vaccine in newly diagnosed glioma. What these receptors recognize is not known. Time point specified: week 11, during vaccination. Topical imiquimod was applied with each vaccine dose, which held 300 ug of mutant IDH1 20-mer peptide. Sequencing was performed with immunoSEQ multiplex PCR; in TCRdb, only in-frame clones are kept and a portion is missing. The data show 50,000 to 60,000 clones, about 91% seen once. This material consisted of PBMCs, taken from a glioma patient whose treatment included an IDH1 peptide vaccine. The source is a man aged 50 or older with glioma.

The rearrangement joins TRBV14 to TRBJ2-4; 11 positions agree with TRBD2. Germline V gives CDR1 SGHDN, CDR2 FVKESK. CDR3 length: 18 residues. With 1 base clipped from V and 0 bases from J, the junction kept 5 bases outside the gene matches. CDR3 coding DNA: TGTGCCAGCAGCCAAGGTCTAGCGGGAGGCATAGCCAAAAACATTCAGTACTTC. Encoded protein: CASSQGLAGGIAKNIQYF. The variable domain in full, completed from reference TRBV14 and TRBJ2-4, reads EAGVTQFPSHSVIEKGQTVTLRCDPISGHDNLYWYRRVMGKEIKFLLHFVKESKQDESGMPNNRFLAERTGGTYSTLKVQPAELEDSGVYFCASSQGLAGGIAKNIQYFGAGTRLSVL.

The V and J genes are TRBV6-1 and TRBJ2-5, with 8 bases fitting TRBD1. Trimming took 6 bases from V and 4 from J; bases not matched to a gene: 10. Germline CDR1 and CDR2: MNHNS and SASEGT. CDR3 length: 15 residues. CDR3 nucleotides: TGTGCCAGCAGCCCCAGGACAGGGAGCTTAGAGACCCAGTACTTC. Residues: CASSPRTGSLETQYF.

Notes on this clone: The junction departs from the called germline gene at one end, perhaps through a read error. V usage is TRBV20-1 and J usage is TRBJ1-2; perhaps TRBD1 as D (5 bases). Germline-derived CDR1 and CDR2 are DFQATT and SNEGSKA (reference sequence). CDR3 length: 10 amino acids. CDR3 residues: CSASIKTDSF. The CDR3 region has the DNA TGCAGTGCTAGCATTAAGACAGACAGCTTC.

This chain connects TRBV27 to TRBJ2-7; perhaps TRBD2 as D (5 bases). This CDR3 is built from 14 residues. Germline-derived CDR1 and CDR2 are MNHEY and SMNVEV (reference sequence). The V and J ends lost 3 bases and 0 bases respectively, with 9 bases between them. CDR3 sequence: CASSFGDSSYEQYF. Written as DNA, the CDR3 is TGTGCCAGCAGTTTCGGGGATTCCTCCTACGAGCAGTACTTC.

The chain is built from TRBV5-1 and TRBJ2-7; D is undetermined. The CDR3 has 13 amino acids. Germline V gives CDR1 SGHRS, CDR2 YFSETQ. Trimming took 6 bases from V and 3 from J, leaving 13 bases between them. Here the CDR3 DNA reads TGCGCCAGCAAAGAGTCCACCTACTACGAGCAGTACTTC. Its protein product is CASKESTYYEQYF.

This chain connects TRBV7-8 to TRBJ1-1; tentatively, D is TRBD1 (6 bases). The CDR3 covers 14 residues. Germline V gene data show CDR1 as SGHVS and CDR2 as FQNEAQ. Trimming pared 0 bases from V and 5 bases from J, leaving 10 bases between. CDR3 sequence: CASSLATQGTEAFF. CDR3 DNA sequence: TGTGCCAGCAGCTTAGCGACGCAGGGGACTGAAGCTTTCTTT.

The chain joins TRBV18 to TRBJ1-2, with 7 bases lining up with TRBD1. The germline CDR1 and CDR2 sequences are KGHSH and LQKENI. The CDR3 has 15 residues. J was trimmed by 3 bases and V by 3 bases; bases with no gene match: 7. The CDR3 nucleotides are TGTGCCAGCTCACCCCCAGGGGGGGAGGACTATGGCTACACCTTC. It translates to CASSPPGGEDYGYTF.

The CDR3: CASSIGDRVPFVKPQHF. Written as DNA, the CDR3 is TGTGCCAGTAGTATTGGGGACAGGGTCCCTTTCGTAAAGCCCCAGCATTTT. The V and J genes are TRBV19 and TRBJ1-5; 9 nucleotides line up with TRBD1. Losses at the gene ends were 3 bases for V and 8 bases for J; bases not matched to a gene: 14. Per germline, CDR1 LNHDA and CDR2 SQIVND (reference sequence). This CDR3 spans 17 amino acids.

The chain recombines TRBV28 with TRBJ2-7; no firm D call. The germline gives CDR1 MDHEN, CDR2 SYDVKM. Trimming pared 3 bases from V and 2 bases from J, leaving 11 bases between. CDR3 length equals 14 residues. In DNA form, the CDR3 reads TGTGCCAGCAGTTTTGGAGAGTTCACCTACGAGCAGTACTTC. It translates to CASSFGEFTYEQYF.

This chain links TRBV30 with TRBJ2-1; the match to TRBD2 covers 9 bases. With V trimmed by 2 bases and J by 7 bases, 21 bases remained unmatched. The germline gives CDR1 GTSNPN, CDR2 SVGIG (reference sequence). There are 19 residues in the CDR3. The CDR3 DNA reads as TGTGCCTGGAGTAAATGGGCGGGGGGGCTTTACCTAAACAAAAATGAGCAGTTCTTC. Amino acids: CAWSKWAGGLYLNKNEQFF.

J is TRBJ2-5 and V is TRBV29-1; D gene unclear. Per the germline V gene, CDR1 is SQVTM and CDR2 is ANQGSEA. This CDR3 contains 11 residues. Trimming removed 5 bases at V and 5 bases at J, with 9 bases between. The CDR3 coding sequence is TGCAGCGTTTTCAATGGGGAGACCCAGTACTTC. This gives the protein CSVFNGETQYF.

The chain combines TRBV9 with TRBJ2-7, with D perhaps matching TRBD1 (7 bases). Trimming took 0 bases from V and 7 from J, leaving 20 bases between them. Germline CDR1 reads SGDLS; CDR2 reads YYNGEE. This CDR3 is 16 amino acids long. In DNA form, the CDR3 reads TGTGCCAGCAGCGTAGCCCCGGACAGGAGGGTGAGGGAGCAGTACTTC. This encodes CASSVAPDRRVREQYF.

CDR3 nucleotides: TGTGCCAGCAGTTATGCAGATCTCACCGGGGAGCTGTTTTTT. Its protein product is CASSYADLTGELFF. V and J are TRBV27 and TRBJ2-2; no clear D gene. Germline values: CDR1 MNHEY, CDR2 SMNVEV (reference sequence). This CDR3 has 14 amino acids. Trimming removed 4 bases from V and 4 bases from J, with 10 bases in between.